One sample yielded the 25 T cell receptor beta chains listed below, sequenced in a study of cytomegalovirus exposure and HLA in healthy donors. This PCR relied on a set of 60 Vbeta primers and 13 Jbeta primers. The repertoire was sequenced with immunoSEQ multiplex PCR; TCRdb's copy has only in-frame clones and lacks some. The table includes some 110,000 clones, nearly 80% detected once. Sequencing used PBMCs. The receptors were sampled from a man younger than 40 in good health and CMV-seronegative.

J is TRBJ1-1 and V is TRBV7-6, with D possibly TRBD1 on 6 matching bases. Germline-derived CDR1 and CDR2 are SGHVS and FNYEAQ. Deletions cut 4 bases from V and 4 bases from J, with 13 bases between. The CDR3 extends over 14 amino acids. The CDR3 nucleotides read TGTGCCAGCAGCTCTGGGACACTTTTCACTGAAGCTTTCTTT. It yields the protein CASSSGTLFTEAFF.

This clone was counted only a few times. This chain connects TRBV5-6 to TRBJ1-1, with D hard to call. The CDR3 is made up of 13 amino acids. Trimming removed 0 bases from V and 1 base from J, with 4 bases in between. Germline CDR1 SGHDT, CDR2 YYEEEE. The CDR3 coding sequence is TGTGCCAGCAGCTTGGCCGGGAACACTGAAGCTTTCTTT. Protein sequence: CASSLAGNTEAFF.

The sample holds one count of this clone. This chain joins TRBV19 and TRBJ2-2, with 10 bases lining up with TRBD1. This CDR3 contains 14 residues. V trimming: 4 bases; J trimming: 4 bases; junction bases outside the gene matches: 0. Germline-derived CDR1 and CDR2 are LNHDA and SQIVND (reference sequence). CDR3 nucleotides: TGTGCCAGTAGTAGGGACAGGGGCACCGGGGAGCTGTTTTTT. It encodes CASSRDRGTGELFF.

V usage is TRBV29-1 and J usage is TRBJ1-2; 8 nucleotides match TRBD1. The CDR3 is 13 residues long. With 4 bases clipped from V and 7 bases from J, the junction kept 8 bases outside the gene matches. Looked up from germline, CDR1 is SQVTM and CDR2 is ANQGSEA. CDR3 bases: TGCAGCGTTGCCACCGGACAGGGAAGTGGCTACACCTTC. It encodes CSVATGQGSGYTF.

The chain recombines TRBV5-1 with TRBJ2-7; TRBD1 matches at 11 bases. The CDR3 is made up of 14 amino acids. Germline CDR1 and CDR2: SGHRS and YFSETQ. Trimming cost V 9 bases and J 3 bases; bases outside gene matches: 8. CDR3: CATRPGQGDYEQYF. CDR3 bases: TGCGCCACCAGACCGGGACAGGGGGACTACGAGCAGTACTTC.

In DNA, the CDR3 is TGTGCCAGCAGCCCCGGGACTAGCGGGTATGAGCAGTTCTTC. Protein: CASSPGTSGYEQFF. The gene calls are TRBV6-4 and TRBJ2-1; 12 positions match TRBD2. Per the germline V gene, CDR1 is MRHNA and CDR2 is SNTAGT. With 6 bases clipped from V and 8 bases from J, the junction kept 5 bases outside the gene matches. CDR3 length: 14 amino acids.

The chain combines TRBV7-2 with TRBJ2-5, with D perhaps matching TRBD2 (6 bases). The V and J ends lost 5 bases and 5 bases respectively, with 12 bases between them. The CDR3 is made up of 13 amino acids. From germline, CDR1 is SGHTA and CDR2 FQGNSA. CDR3 nucleotide sequence: TGTGCCAGCAGCCGGGAGACTGCGGAGACCCAGTACTTC. It specifies CASSRETAETQYF.

CDR3 bases: TGTGCCAGCAGCGACCGGGGGGGGGTTAGCTACGAGCAGTACTTC. Amino acids: CASSDRGGVSYEQYF. V and J are TRBV6-4 and TRBJ2-7; TRBD2 agrees at 8 bases. With V trimmed by 6 bases and J by 3 bases, 10 bases remained unmatched. Germline V gene sequence: CDR1 MRHNA, CDR2 SNTAGT. This CDR3 has 15 residues.

The rearrangement joins TRBV5-8 to TRBJ1-5; weak D call: TRBD1 (5 bases). The V gene's germline CDR1 is SGHTS and CDR2 YDEGEE. With 4 bases removed from V and 3 bases from J, the gap between germline ends came to 11 bases. CDR3 length: 14 amino acids. The CDR3 DNA follows: TGTGCCAGCAGCACGTGGGGGGACAATCAGCCCCAGCATTTT. It is translated as CASSTWGDNQPQHF. The full variable domain, in which reference TRBV5-8 and TRBJ1-5 provide the parts outside the CDR3, is EAGVTQSPTHLIKTRGQQATLRCSPISGHTSVYWYQQALGLGLQFLLWYDEGEERNRGNFPPRFSGRQFPNYSSELNVNALELEDSALYLCASSTWGDNQPQHFGDGTRLSIL.

This clone was recorded only once. The CDR3 DNA follows: TGTGCCAGCAGTTTTCAGGGTAGGGCGTACAATGAGCAGTTCTTC. Its protein is CASSFQGRAYNEQFF. The chain is built from TRBV28 and TRBJ2-1; the D gene is possibly TRBD1 (5 bases). CDR1 and CDR2 from the germline V gene are MDHEN and SYDVKM. Trimming removed 3 bases from V and 4 bases from J, with 13 bases in between. The CDR3 is made up of 15 amino acids.

As regards this clone: The conserved final phenylalanine or tryptophan is absent from the CDR3, which likely points to a read error. The chain joins TRBV19 to TRBJ1-1, with D tentatively TRBD1 (5 bases). The length of the CDR3 is 13 residues. Germline V lookup: CDR1 LNHDA, CDR2 SQIVND (reference sequence). The V end lost 3 bases, the J end lost 6 bases, and 11 bases lay between the germline ends. The CDR3 here is CASSIGGWAEAFL. The CDR3 DNA sequence: TGTGCCAGTAGTATCGGGGGGTGGGCTGAAGCTTTCCTT.

This clone was recorded once. The DNA for the CDR3 is TGCGCCAGCGGCAGACAGGGGGCAGGAGAAAAACTGTTTTTT. Protein product: CASGRQGAGEKLFF. The gene calls are TRBV5-1 and TRBJ1-4; the match to TRBD1 covers 10 bases. Germline values: CDR1 SGHRS, CDR2 YFSETQ. CDR3 length equals 14 residues. V was clipped by 7 bases and J by 8 bases; unmatched bases: 8.

This clone was recorded only once. The CDR3 is CASSLSGTGGSKLFF. CDR3 sequence (DNA): TGTGCCAGCAGTTTATCGGGGACAGGGGGGTCAAAACTGTTTTTT. V gene TRBV27 combines with J gene TRBJ1-4; TRBD1 agrees at 11 bases. The CDR3 spans 15 residues. CDR1 MNHEY and CDR2 SMNVEV come from the germline V gene (reference sequence). After removal of 0 bases from V and 10 bases from J, the junction contained 4 bases not matched to a gene.

This chain uses TRBV9 with TRBJ1-3, with D possibly matching TRBD1 (5 bases). In germline, CDR1 is SGDLS, CDR2 YYNGEE. With 5 bases removed from V and 5 bases from J, the gap between germline ends came to 11 bases. The CDR3 covers 13 residues. CDR3 sequence: CASRGPPRNTIYF. The CDR3 nucleotides are TGTGCCAGCAGGGGGCCTCCCCGAAACACCATATATTTT.

The J gene is TRBJ1-2, the V gene TRBV4-3; no clear D. The CDR3 has 16 amino acids. The V gene lost 0 bases and the J gene lost 4 bases, with 15 bases spanning the gap. The germline gives CDR1 LGHNA, CDR2 YSLEER. CDR3 coding DNA: TGCGCCAGCAGCCAAGATTGGCAGGAATCGAGCTATGGCTACACCTTC. Protein sequence: CASSQDWQESSYGYTF.

This clone was detected a few times. V usage is TRBV29-1 and J usage is TRBJ1-2; D is possibly TRBD1 (6 bases). Germline values: CDR1 SQVTM, CDR2 ANQGSEA. Trimming took 6 bases from V and 6 from J, leaving 20 bases between them. This CDR3 region has 14 residues. Here the CDR3 DNA reads TGCAGCGTGGTTAGGGACATGTCTTTGAATGGCTACACCTTC. The encoded protein is CSVVRDMSLNGYTF.

This chain uses TRBV28 with TRBJ2-1; 8 nucleotides line up with TRBD2. Germline CDR1 MDHEN, CDR2 SYDVKM. Trimming took 2 bases from V and 4 from J; bases not matched to a gene: 4. The CDR3 length is 15 residues. CDR3 DNA: TGTGCCAGCAGTTTAAACGGGAGGGTGTACAATGAGCAGTTCTTC. It translates to CASSLNGRVYNEQFF. Full variable domain (rest looked up from reference TRBV28 and TRBJ2-1): DVKVTQSSRYLVKRTGEKVFLECVQDMDHENMFWYRQDPGLGLRLIYFSYDVKMKEKGDIPEGYSVSREKKERFSLILESASTNQTSMYLCASSLNGRVYNEQFFGPGTRLTVL.

The chain employs TRBV19 and TRBJ2-7, with D perhaps TRBD1 (5 bases). V was pared by 3 bases and J by 2 bases, with 11 bases between. Germline CDR1 reads LNHDA; CDR2 reads SQIVND (reference sequence). The CDR3 has 14 amino acids. The CDR3 DNA is TGTGCCAGTAGTATGGGAACAGGTCCCTACGAGCAGTACTTC. Translating it yields CASSMGTGPYEQYF.

The chain uses TRBV4-3 and TRBJ1-3; TRBD1 agrees at 8 bases. V was clipped by 0 bases and J by 0 bases; unmatched bases: 1. The CDR3 totals 16 residues. From germline, CDR1 is LGHNA and CDR2 YSLEER. CDR3 coding DNA: TGCGCCAGCAGCCAAGAAACAGGGGGCTCTGGAAACACCATATATTTT. This codes for CASSQETGGSGNTIYF.

This chain uses TRBV27 with TRBJ2-7; 11 bases agree with TRBD1. Germline V gene lookup returns CDR1 MNHEY and CDR2 SMNVEV (reference sequence). There are 15 residues in the CDR3. The J segment lost 4 bases and the V segment lost 0 bases, leaving 2 bases of the junction unmatched. Written as DNA, the CDR3 is TGTGCCAGCAGTTTATCTGGGACAGGGGGATACGAGCAGTACTTC. Its translation is CASSLSGTGGYEQYF.

The CDR3 DNA is TGTGCCAGCACAAGTGGCGGGGGTATCGACGAGCAGTACTTC. Protein product: CASTSGGGIDEQYF. The rearrangement joins TRBV6-1 to TRBJ2-7, with 7 bases matching TRBD2. This CDR3 has 14 residues. V was pared by 7 bases and J by 5 bases, with 11 bases of the junction left unmatched. Germline values: CDR1 MNHNS, CDR2 SASEGT.

The V call is TRBV13, the J call TRBJ2-6; tentatively, D is TRBD2 (6 bases). The CDR3 is 15 amino acids. The V gene lost 6 bases and the J gene lost 0 bases, with 9 bases spanning the gap. In germline, CDR1 is PRHDT, CDR2 FYEKMQ (reference sequence). As DNA, the CDR3 is TGTGCCAGCAGATCCGGGAGCTCTGGGGCCAACGTCCTGACTTTC. Translating it yields CASRSGSSGANVLTF.

The chain employs TRBV9 and TRBJ2-5; weak D call: TRBD1 (5 bases). V lost 0 bases to trimming and J lost 5 bases, with 17 bases between them. Germline V gives CDR1 SGDLS, CDR2 YYNGEE. The CDR3 sequence is 16 residues long. The CDR3 loop reads CASSVGPAKGRETQYF. The CDR3 region has the DNA TGTGCCAGCAGCGTAGGGCCCGCCAAGGGGCGCGAGACCCAGTACTTC.

This chain uses TRBV7-8 with TRBJ1-2; weak D call: TRBD1 (5 bases). Germline lookup yields CDR1 SGHVS and CDR2 FQNEAQ. The CDR3 contains 11 residues. The V end was cut by 1 base, the J end by 8 bases, with 5 bases between. The CDR3 is CASSLDRGYTF. CDR3 sequence (DNA): TGTGCCAGCAGCTTAGACAGGGGCTACACCTTC. The full variable domain, completed using reference TRBV7-8 and TRBJ1-2, is GAGVSQSPRYKVAKRGQDVALRCDPISGHVSLFWYQQALGQGPEFLTYFQNEAQLDKSGLPSDRFFAERPEGSVSTLKIQRTQQEDSAVYLCASSLDRGYTFGSGTRLTVV.

V and J are TRBV10-3 and TRBJ1-1; 8 bases line up with TRBD1. Germline lookup yields CDR1 ENHRY and CDR2 SYGVKD. V lost 8 bases and J lost 4; bases outside the gene matches: 3. The CDR3 loop spans 12 amino acids. The CDR3 bases are TGTGCCATCGCTACAGGGGGCACTGAAGCTTTCTTT. Encoded protein: CAIATGGTEAFF.